The clone carrying this TCR beta chain was picked up a small number of times. This sample stems from a study of blood T cell repertoires in COVID-19. The table came from immunoSEQ multiplex PCR; TCRdb's copy has only in-frame clones and leaves some out. This table holds tens of thousands of clones, around 80% found once. V was pared by 4 bases and J by 4 bases, with 7 bases of the junction left unmatched. The CDR3 length is 14 residues. The germline gives CDR1 SGDLS, CDR2 YYNGEE. The chain combines TRBV9 with TRBJ2-5, with 7 bases identical to TRBD1. The sequenced material came from peripheral blood. The clonotype originates from a man aged 35 to 55 with acute or convalescent COVID-19. CDR3 sequence: CASSLDRAGETQYF. The CDR3 nucleotides are TGTGCCAGCAGCTTAGACAGGGCCGGAGAGACCCAGTACTTC.